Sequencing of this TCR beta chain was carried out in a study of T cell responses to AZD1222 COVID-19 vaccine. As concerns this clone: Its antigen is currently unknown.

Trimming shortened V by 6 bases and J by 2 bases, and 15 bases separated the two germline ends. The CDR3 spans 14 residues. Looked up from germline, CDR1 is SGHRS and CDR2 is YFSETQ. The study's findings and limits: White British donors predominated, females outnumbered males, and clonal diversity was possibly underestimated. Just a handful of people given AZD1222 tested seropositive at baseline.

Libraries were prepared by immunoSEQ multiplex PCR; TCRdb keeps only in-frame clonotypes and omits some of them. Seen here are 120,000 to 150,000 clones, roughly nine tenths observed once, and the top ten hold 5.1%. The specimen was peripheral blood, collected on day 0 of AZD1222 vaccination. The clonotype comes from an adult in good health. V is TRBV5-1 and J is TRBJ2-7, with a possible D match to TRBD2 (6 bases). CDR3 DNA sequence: TGCGCCAGCACTGGAGGGGCAGGCCCCTACGAGCAGTACTTC. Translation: CASTGGAGPYEQYF.